The present entry profiles one T cell receptor (beta chain) with its context. This sample is drawn from a study of siplizumab effects on memory and regulatory T cells. Sequencing was performed with immunoSEQ multiplex PCR; in TCRdb, only in-frame clones are kept and a portion is missing. Among 45,000 to 50,000 clones listed, less than 90% were seen once. The sequence derives from a human donor in good health. The sample consisted of naive CD8+ T cells sorted from blood.

CDR3 sequence: CASSTQGGTGVAFF. CDR3 nucleotide sequence: TGTGCCAGCAGCACCCAAGGAGGGACAGGGGTGGCTTTCTTT. J is TRBJ1-1 and V is TRBV21-1; the D segment call TRBD1 is taken from the table without a DNA check. TRBV21-1 is labeled a pseudogene. The CDR3 spans 14 residues.